Following are 27 T cell receptor beta chains from one sample sequenced in a study of T cells in women clearing cervical HPV infection. Clones were sequenced by immunoSEQ multiplex PCR, and TCRdb holds only the in-frame ones, with some missing. This listing includes 20,000 or so clones. The sample comprised blood buffy coat. The source is a woman aged 18 to 69 with a cervical HPV16 infection that either progressed to CIN3+ or cleared (not recorded which).

To note about this clone: The observed sequence ends 3 residues before the CDR3 terminus, with the missing tail filled in from the germline J gene. The gene calls are TRBV6-4 and TRBJ2-3; TRBD2 agrees at 7 bases. The CDR3 contains 15 residues. Germline assignment: CDR1 MRHNA and CDR2 SNTAGT. After removal of 5 bases from V and 4 bases from J, the junction contained 9 bases not matched to a gene. The CDR3 sequence is CASSREAGTPDTQYF. Partial CDR3 DNA: TGTGCCAGCAGTCGGGAAGCGGGAACCCCAGATACG.

Remarks on this clone: The CDR3 goes on 3 residues after the read ends, and that part is filled in from the germline J gene. The same CDR3 is also encoded by other DNA sequences in this sample. The chain recombines TRBV20-1 with TRBJ2-3, with 7 bases aligning to TRBD2. The CDR3 contains 13 residues. Germline trimming cut 0 bases from V and 6 bases from J; bases unmatched to any gene: 3. Per the germline V gene, CDR1 is DFQATT and CDR2 is SNEGSKA (reference sequence). CDR3 region: CSARDASGDTQYF. The part of the CDR3 DNA that was read is TGCAGTGCTAGAGATGCTAGCGGTGATACG.

Note on this clone: The CDR3 end falls 3 residues outside the read, so it is completed with the germline J gene. The V call is TRBV5-1, the J call TRBJ1-1, with 7 bases fitting TRBD1. This CDR3 is 17 amino acids long. Per the germline V gene, CDR1 is SGHRS and CDR2 is YFSETQ. Unmatched junction bases numbered 9, after V lost 1 base and J lost 0 bases. The CDR3 reads CASSLLRQGRLNTEAFF. CDR3 DNA (partial): TGCGCCAGCAGCTTGCTTCGACAGGGCCGTCTGAACACTGAA. The variable domain in full, with the rest retrieved from reference TRBV5-1 and TRBJ1-1, is KAGVTQTPRYLIKTRGQQVTLSCSPISGHRSVSWYQQTPGQGLQFLFEYFSETQRNKGNFPGRFSGRQFSNSRSEMNVSTLELGDSALYLCASSLLRQGRLNTEAFFGQGTRLTVV.

With respect to this clone: The read terminates 3 residues ahead of where the CDR3 ends, so the germline J gene completes it. The chain has TRBV11-2 and TRBJ2-7; 7 bases agree with TRBD2. Losses at the gene ends were 1 base for V and 1 base for J; bases not matched to a gene: 4. The CDR3 runs 15 residues. Germline assignment: CDR1 SGHAT and CDR2 FQNNGV. The DNA read from the CDR3 is TGTGCCAGCAGCTTAGGGCTAGCGGAGTCCTACGAG. Its translation is CASSLGLAESYE. The complete CDR3 sequence is CASSLGLAESYEQYF.

Worth noting for this clone: The read terminates 3 residues before the CDR3 end, so the remaining end is supplied by the germline J gene. The rearrangement joins TRBV30 to TRBJ1-3; no clear D gene. This CDR3 contains 15 residues. Germline V gives CDR1 GTSNPN, CDR2 SVGIG (reference sequence). Trimming cost V 0 bases and J 2 bases, with 11 bases left between them. Here the CDR3 reads CAWSVNVGAGNTIYF. The CDR3 bases that were read are TGTGCCTGGAGTGTAAATGTCGGGGCTGGAAACACC. Full variable domain (outside the CDR3, taken from reference TRBV30 and TRBJ1-3): SQTIHQWPATLVQPVGSPLSLECTVEGTSNPNLYWYRQAAGRGLQLLFYSVGIGQISSEVPQNLSASRPQDRQFILSSKKLLLSDSGFYLCAWSVNVGAGNTIYFGEGSWLTVV.

Frequency places this clone as medium-sized. The read gets to within 3 residues of the CDR3 end, and the germline J gene fills in the rest. This sequence joins TRBV7-9 and TRBJ2-4; D remains ambiguous. The V and J ends lost 9 bases and 0 bases respectively, with 9 bases between them. The CDR3 sequence is 13 residues long. The germline CDR1 and CDR2 sequences are SEHNR and FQNEAQ (reference sequence). CDR3: CASAYAAKNIQYF. The sequenced part of the CDR3 DNA is TGTGCCAGTGCCTACGCAGCCAAAAACATT. The full variable domain, its missing parts supplied by reference TRBV7-9 and TRBJ2-4, is DTGVSQNPRHKITKRGQNVTFRCDPISEHNRLYWYRQTLGQGPEFLTYFQNEAQLEKSRLLSDRFSAERPKGSFSTLEIQRTEQGDSAMYLCASAYAAKNIQYFGAGTRLSVL.

In the case of this clone: Read sequence stops 3 residues before the CDR3 end, and the germline J gene provides the missing end. The genes are TRBV4-1 and TRBJ1-1, with 10 bases lining up with TRBD1. This CDR3 contains 17 residues. The ends lost 0 bases at V and 1 base at J; junction bases unmatched: 5. Germline assignment: CDR1 MGHRA and CDR2 YSYEKL. The CDR3 sequence is CASSQDRQGAQNTEAFF. CDR3 bases read: TGCGCCAGCAGCCAAGACCGACAGGGGGCGCAGAACACTGAA.

Regarding this clone: The observed sequence ends 3 residues before the CDR3 terminus, with the missing tail filled in from the germline J gene. The chain couples TRBV10-3 to TRBJ2-3, with 14 bases that match TRBD2. This CDR3 is built from 19 residues. The V and J ends lost 4 bases and 6 bases, in that order; junction bases with no gene match: 15. Germline V gene lookup returns CDR1 ENHRY and CDR2 SYGVKD. The CDR3 reads CAISARLAGGPELGDTQYF. CDR3 DNA (partial): TGTGCCATCAGTGCCAGACTAGCGGGAGGGCCTGAGTTAGGGGATACG.

CDR3 amino acids: CSARDILAGVRDTQYF. The sequenced CDR3 bases are TGCAGTGCTAGAGATATATTAGCGGGAGTGAGGGATACG. The chain is built from TRBV20-1 and TRBJ2-3; 9 nucleotides agree with TRBD2. The read ends 3 residues early relative to the CDR3; the germline J gene fills the gap. The trim removed 0 bases at V and 6 bases at J, leaving 10 bases unmatched. The CDR3 runs to 16 residues. Germline V gene lookup returns CDR1 DFQATT and CDR2 SNEGSKA (reference sequence).

With respect to this clone: The CDR3 is cut off 3 residues early in the read; its end comes from the germline J gene. The chain recombines TRBV7-9 with TRBJ1-2; no clear D gene. CDR3 size: 15 residues. CDR1 SEHNR and CDR2 FQNEAQ come from the germline V gene (reference sequence). The covered CDR3 bases are TGTGCCAGCAGCTTAGCCAGCGCGTCCTACAATGAC. It encodes CASSLASASYND. The full CDR3 sequence reads CASSLASASYNDYTF.

With regard to this clone: The read terminates 3 residues ahead of where the CDR3 ends, so the germline J gene completes it. The chain has TRBV7-6 and TRBJ2-5; D possibly corresponds to TRBD2 (6 bases). V was trimmed by 4 bases and J by 3 bases, leaving 15 bases between them. Germline values: CDR1 SGHVS, CDR2 FNYEAQ. The CDR3 totals 15 residues. CDR3 sequence reads: CASSSATRTEETQYF. The covered CDR3 bases are TGTGCCAGCAGCTCAGCGACTAGGACCGAAGAGACC. The full variable domain, completed using reference TRBV7-6 and TRBJ2-5, is GAGVSQSPRYKVTKRGQDVALRCDPISGHVSLYWYRQALGQGPEFLTYFNYEAQQDKSGLPNDRFSAERPEGSISTLTIQRTEQRDSAMYRCASSSATRTEETQYFGPGTRLLVL.

Partial CDR3 DNA: TGTGCCAGCAGCTTAGGGACTACCACCGGGGAG. Translation: CASSLGTTTGE. The entire CDR3 protein reads CASSLGTTTGELFF. The chain couples TRBV7-3 to TRBJ2-2; 7 nucleotides align to TRBD2. The read halts 3 residues ahead of the CDR3 end, with the missing end drawn from the germline J gene. Trimming took 2 bases from V and 4 from J; bases not matched to a gene: 1. This CDR3 is built from 14 residues. Looked up from germline, CDR1 is SGHTA and CDR2 is FQGTGA.

For this clone: The read halts 3 residues ahead of the CDR3 end, with the missing end drawn from the germline J gene. The rearrangement uses TRBV18 and TRBJ1-2, with TRBD1 identical over 8 bases. J was trimmed by 4 bases and V by 1 base; bases with no gene match: 17. Germline loops: CDR1 KGHSH, CDR2 LQKENI. The CDR3 loop spans 19 amino acids. Partial CDR3 DNA: TGTGCCAGCTCACCACAAGTGGGACGGGCGGGACAGGTCATCTATGGC. Translated: CASSPQVGRAGQVIYG. The full CDR3 protein is CASSPQVGRAGQVIYGYTF. Complete variable domain (other parts from reference TRBV18 and TRBJ1-2): NAGVMQNPRHLVRRRGQEARLRCSPMKGHSHVYWYRQLPEEGLKFMVYLQKENIIDESGMPKERFSAEFPKEGPSILRIQQVVRGDSAAYFCASSPQVGRAGQVIYGYTFGSGTRLTVV.

Comment on this clone: The CDR3 is cut off 3 residues early in the read; its end comes from the germline J gene. V usage is TRBV5-1 and J usage is TRBJ1-1; D uncertain. V was pared by 0 bases and J by 5 bases, with 14 bases between. The CDR3 runs 15 residues. The V gene's germline CDR1 is SGHRS and CDR2 YFSETQ. The CDR3 reads CASSLGHGVRTEAFF. The CDR3 DNA, read in part, is TGCGCCAGCAGCTTGGGGCACGGGGTAAGGACTGAA. Using reference TRBV5-1 and TRBJ1-1 for the parts outside the CDR3, the full variable domain is KAGVTQTPRYLIKTRGQQVTLSCSPISGHRSVSWYQQTPGQGLQFLFEYFSETQRNKGNFPGRFSGRQFSNSRSEMNVSTLELGDSALYLCASSLGHGVRTEAFFGQGTRLTVV.

The CDR3 loop is CASSVSGRAGELFF. Partial CDR3 DNA: TGCGCCAGCAGCGTTAGCGGGAGGGCCGGGGAG. This chain links TRBV5-1 with TRBJ2-2, with 11 bases matching TRBD2. The read comes to an end 3 residues before the CDR3 does, leaving the germline J gene to fill in the end. This CDR3 spans 14 amino acids. The germline CDR1 and CDR2 sequences are SGHRS and YFSETQ. J was trimmed by 6 bases and V by 4 bases; bases with no gene match: 2.

On this clone: The DNA ends 3 residues before the CDR3 does, and the rest of the CDR3 is filled in from the germline J gene. This chain joins TRBV12-3 or TRBV12-4 and TRBJ2-6; tentative D call: TRBD2 (5 bases). The ends were cut back, 2 bases at V and 0 bases at J, with 5 bases in the middle. CDR3 length equals 15 residues. The CDR3 bases that were read are TGTGCCAGCAGTTTACGGGGCTCTGGGGCCAACGTC. Translated, it gives CASSLRGSGANV. The complete CDR3 protein is CASSLRGSGANVLTF.

On this clone: Read data end 3 residues before the CDR3 end; the end is taken from the germline J gene. This chain joins TRBV7-9 and TRBJ2-7, with D tentatively TRBD2 (5 bases). Per germline, CDR1 SEHNR and CDR2 FQNEAQ (reference sequence). This CDR3 contains 15 residues. The V end lost 4 bases, the J end lost 6 bases, and 19 bases lay between the germline ends. The CDR3 sequence: CASSSSRREGGEQYF. The sequenced CDR3 bases are TGTGCCAGCAGCTCGAGCCGAAGAGAGGGTGGCGAG. Based on the CDR3 plus reference TRBV7-9 and TRBJ2-7, the full variable domain is DTGVSQNPRHKITKRGQNVTFRCDPISEHNRLYWYRQTLGQGPEFLTYFQNEAQLEKSRLLSDRFSAERPKGSFSTLEIQRTEQGDSAMYLCASSSSRREGGEQYFGPGTRLTVT.

As concerns this clone: The CDR3 end lies 3 residues beyond the end of the read and is filled in from the germline J gene. This chain links TRBV7-9 with TRBJ2-1; the D gene is possibly TRBD2 (5 bases). The germline CDR1 and CDR2 sequences are SEHNR and FQNEAQ (reference sequence). The length of the CDR3 is 15 residues. Trimming took off 3 bases at V and 5 bases at J, with 14 bases between the two ends. Partial CDR3 DNA: TGTGCCAGCAGCTTCAGCGTGGCCGGGGACAATGAG. It translates to CASSFSVAGDNE. The entire CDR3 reads CASSFSVAGDNEQFF.

On this clone itself: The read is 3 residues too short to cover the CDR3 end, so that end is filled in from the germline J gene. The chain carries TRBV5-1 and TRBJ2-1; 7 bases are a match to TRBD1. Germline-derived CDR1 and CDR2 are SGHRS and YFSETQ. Losses at the gene ends were 1 base for V and 6 bases for J; bases not matched to a gene: 4. CDR3 length: 14 amino acids. CDR3 bases read: TGCGCCAGCAGCTTGAAGGCAGGGGGCAATGAG. This translates into CASSLKAGGNE. The CDR3, in full, reads CASSLKAGGNEQFF.

Note on this clone: The read terminates 3 residues ahead of where the CDR3 ends, so the germline J gene completes it. This chain links TRBV5-1 with TRBJ2-7; a possible D gene is TRBD2 (6 bases). This CDR3 is built from 15 residues. Germline lookup yields CDR1 SGHRS and CDR2 YFSETQ. Trimming shortened V by 5 bases and J by 0 bases, and 15 bases separated the two germline ends. The CDR3: CASSLSGPGSYEQYF. The covered CDR3 bases are TGCGCCAGCAGTCTTAGCGGACCGGGCTCCTACGAG.

In the case of this clone: The read terminates 3 residues ahead of where the CDR3 ends, so the germline J gene completes it. J is TRBJ2-2 and V is TRBV2, with 10 bases that match TRBD2. Germline V gene lookup returns CDR1 SNHLY and CDR2 FYNNEI. The V and J ends lost 10 bases and 5 bases, in that order; junction bases with no gene match: 4. The CDR3 is made up of 13 amino acids. CDR3 amino acids: CATAGGRTGELFF. The CDR3 DNA, read in part, is TGTGCCACAGCGGGAGGGCGGACCGGGGAG.

Regarding this clone: The CDR3 is cut off 3 residues early in the read; its end comes from the germline J gene. The chain has TRBV18 and TRBJ2-7; no definite D call. The germline V gene has CDR1 KGHSH and CDR2 LQKENI. V was pared by 3 bases and J by 2 bases, with 17 bases between. CDR3 length equals 16 residues. CDR3 DNA (partial): TGTGCCAGCTCACCCACGTATGTTAGGGTAACCTACGAG. This gives the protein CASSPTYVRVTYE. From start to end, the CDR3 is CASSPTYVRVTYEQYF.

On this clone: Coverage ceases 3 residues before the CDR3 finishes, and the germline J gene fills in the end. This chain joins TRBV20-1 and TRBJ2-7; 10 nucleotides match TRBD2. CDR1 and CDR2 (germline): DFQATT, SNEGSKA (reference sequence). V was clipped by 5 bases and J by 6 bases; unmatched bases: 10. The CDR3 is 14 residues long. The CDR3 loop reads CSARISGRAGEQYF. CDR3 bases read: TGCAGTGCTCGGATCAGCGGGAGGGCTGGCGAG.

The CDR3 bases that were read are TGCGCCAGCAGCTCGGACAGGGGGACTTCACCC. This encodes CASSSDRGTSP. The full CDR3 reads CASSSDRGTSPLHF. The rearrangement uses TRBV5-1 and TRBJ1-6, with TRBD1 matching 10 bases. With the read ending 3 residues before the CDR3 end, the germline J gene is used to fill in that end. CDR1 SGHRS and CDR2 YFSETQ come from the germline V gene. This CDR3 region has 14 residues. The junction had 3 bases not matched to a gene; V was cut back by 3 bases and J by 9 bases.

As for this clone: The CDR3 end is not reached by the read, which stops 3 residues before it; the germline J gene fills it in. The chain has TRBV5-4 and TRBJ2-4, with 7 positions matching TRBD1. Trimming at V came to 0 bases and at J to 7 bases, leaving 10 bases not matched to a gene. This CDR3 region has 16 residues. Germline values: CDR1 SGHNT, CDR2 YYREEE (reference sequence). The sequenced part of the CDR3 DNA is TGTGCCAGCAGCTTGGCCGGAATTACAGGGGCTAACATT. Residues: CASSLAGITGANI. The whole CDR3 reads CASSLAGITGANIQYF. The full variable domain, its missing parts supplied by reference TRBV5-4 and TRBJ2-4, is ETGVTQSPTHLIKTRGQQVTLRCSSQSGHNTVSWYQQALGQGPQFIFQYYREEENGRGNFPPRFSGLQFPNYSSELNVNALELDDSALYLCASSLAGITGANIQYFGAGTRLSVL.

In the case of this clone: Read coverage stops 3 residues before the CDR3 terminus; the germline J gene supplies the remainder. The V call is TRBV5-1, the J call TRBJ2-1, with D tentatively TRBD1 or TRBD2 (7 bases each). V was cut by 4 bases and J by 1 base, with 15 bases left in between. CDR3 length: 16 residues. From germline, CDR1 is SGHRS and CDR2 YFSETQ. Incomplete CDR3 DNA: TGCGCCAGCAGCCCCCCAGGGGGAGGGTCCTACAATGAG. This translates into CASSPPGGGSYNE. Given in full, the CDR3 is CASSPPGGGSYNEQFF.

Concerning this clone: Read data end 3 residues before the CDR3 end; the end is taken from the germline J gene. The chain employs TRBV28 and TRBJ1-1, with D hard to call. The length of the CDR3 is 13 residues. Germline CDR1 reads MDHEN; CDR2 reads SYDVKM. V lost 6 bases and J 5 bases, leaving 13 bases between the germline ends. The CDR3 DNA, read in part, is TGTGCCAGCAGCAGGCCCGGAGGAACTGAA. Its protein is CASSRPGGTE. In full, the CDR3 is CASSRPGGTEAFF.